This T cell receptor (beta chain) is from a study of PD-1 blockade in classical Hodgkin lymphoma (TCRdb year 2020). For the wider study: Nivolumab dosing was 3 mg/kg intravenously every 2 weeks, continuing until either disease progression or unacceptable toxicity. A peripheral blood immune signature of response to PD-1 blockade in classical Hodgkin lymphoma was defined using TCR beta sequencing and CyTOF.

Study-wide findings and limitations: Among trial patients, those achieving complete response had baseline diversity similar to that of newly diagnosed patients, while diversity was significantly lower in partial responders and progressors. CD4+ but not CD8+ TCR diversity rose significantly by C4D1 (p=0.0027 vs p=0.16), most apparent in complete responders (p=0.02). Baseline TCR diversity was reported to be lower in newly diagnosed patients than in healthy donors, and even lower in relapsed/refractory patients. Diversity was lower in patients who began nivolumab less than 1 year after ASCT, so these patients were left out of later analyses to avoid confounding by immune reconstitution. The study was limited to a single clinical trial cohort, and causes of repertoire differences, possibly disease activity or prior therapy, remained undefined.

CDR1 and CDR2 are read off the germline V gene as SGHRS and YFSETQ. V loses 4 bases at its end and J loses 5 bases; junction bases beyond the gene matches: 6. CDR3 length: 15 amino acids, cysteine to phenylalanine. Just CDR3 DNA is preserved here, 45 bases in frame from base 1. In light of the paper, this sample's time point label describes: cycle 1 day 1 (C1D1), immediately before nivolumab initiation. All trial patients had relapsed after autologous stem cell transplantation, with cohorts A, B and C differing in prior brentuximab vedotin exposure. The trial cohort comprised approximately 55 patients with relapsed/refractory classical Hodgkin lymphoma whose best overall responses were complete response, partial response or progressive disease. Trial patients were treated with single-agent nivolumab in the multi-cohort phase II CheckMate 205 trial. An independent review committee assessed best overall response using the 2007 International Working Group response criteria. Trial PBMCs were collected immediately before nivolumab initiation (C1D1) and during therapy at cycle 2 day 1 and cycle 4 day 1. After peripheral blood was drawn into 8 mL Vacutainer Cell Preparation Tubes, PBMCs were isolated by centrifugation and then cryopreserved.

Genomic DNA was extracted with the Qiagen DNeasy kit from unsorted PBMCs and from negatively selected CD4+ and CD8+ fractions. TCR beta CDR3 regions were amplified by immunoSEQ multiplex PCR using primers annealing to V and J segments. A synthetic immune receptor repertoire was used to minimize amplification bias, and remaining bias was computationally removed after sequencing. The published analysis was carried out like this. Repertoire diversity was quantified as the Shannon entropy index using custom Python scripts. Unsorted, CD4+ and CD8+ repertoires were examined separately, except in combined analyses, for which CD4+ and CD8+ sequences were merged in silico. Clonal expansion was defined as at least a 2-fold frequency increase after treatment relative to C1D1, with a pseudocount of 0.5 for undetected baseline clones. Clones with 0 or 1 copy at C1D1 were classified as singleton clones, and clones with 2 or more copies were classified as non-singleton clones. By matching protein sequences in sorted samples from the same patient, clones expanded in unsorted samples were annotated as CD4+, CD8+ or unknown. Diversity changes from C1D1 to C4D1 were tested in paired samples using Wilcoxon tests. TCRdb carries this immuneACCESS record with in-frame sequences only. Its versions omit some clonotypes, under half of them owing to an unresolved V gene in the studies checked, with the rest unexplained. That table furnishes V, J and clone size, whereas the DNA furnished D and trimming. The sample data list more than 60,000 clones, and more than 75% of these were observed just once. The top ten constitute 9% to 10% of the sample.

Worth noting for this clone: The clone's antigen remains unknown. The record has no base qualities; no much larger clone is one base away.

The sequence joins TRBV5-1 to TRBJ2-1, with 10 bases aligning to TRBD2. The source is a human donor with classical Hodgkin lymphoma. Material: peripheral blood mononuclear cells (PBMCs), obtained at baseline. The DNA is TGCGCCAGCAGCCTCTGGACTAGCGGTAACAATGAGCAGTTCTTC. The encoded protein is CASSLWTSGNNEQFF. When the CDR3 is completed using the reference TRBV5-1 and TRBJ2-1 genes on either side, the full variable domain is KAGVTQTPRYLIKTRGQQVTLSCSPISGHRSVSWYQQTPGQGLQFLFEYFSETQRNKGNFPGRFSGRQFSNSRSEMNVSTLELGDSALYLCASSLWTSGNNEQFFGPGTRLTVL.